The 30 T cell receptor beta chains below were found in one sample sequenced in a study of T cell repertoires in cytomegalovirus infection. TCRdb reprocessed the reads with MiXCR, giving one entry per CDR3 protein. The profile shows 400,000 to 550,000 distinct CDR3 sequences, about 11% of them singletons. Sequencing input: PBMCs. All receptors come from a human donor in good health (CMV status not recorded). Some clones in this sample may be carry-over from other donors' samples.

This sequence joins TRBV19 and TRBJ1-5, with D perhaps matching TRBD1 (6 bases). Germline CDR1 reads LNHDA; CDR2 reads SQIVND (reference sequence). Trimming removed 9 bases from V and 4 bases from J, with 7 bases in between. This CDR3 comprises 11 residues. The CDR3 spells CASGQNQPQHF. CDR3 sequence (DNA): TGTGCCAGCGGACAGAATCAGCCCCAGCATTTT. Combining the CDR3 with reference TRBV19 and TRBJ1-5 gives the whole variable domain DGGITQSPKYLFRKEGQNVTLSCEQNLNHDAMYWYRQDPGQGLRLIYYSQIVNDFQKGDIAEGYSVSREKKESFPLTVTSAQKNPTAFYLCASGQNQPQHFGDGTRLSIL.

This clonotype was seen repeatedly, ten times or more. V is TRBV20-1 and J is TRBJ2-3, with a tentative D call TRBD1 (5 bases). CDR1 is DFQATT, CDR2 SNEGSKA, per germline (reference sequence). There are 13 residues in the CDR3. V was pared by 3 bases and J by 6 bases, with 13 bases between. In DNA, the CDR3 is TGCAGTGCTAGCGACTCGCCAGGGGATACGCAGTATTTT. Translating gives CSASDSPGDTQYF.

This clonotype was seen at least ten times. This chain links TRBV7-9 with TRBJ1-1; D gene ambiguous. The CDR3 totals 12 residues. CDR1 and CDR2 (germline): SEHNR, FQNEAQ (reference sequence). Trimming left V 5 bases short and J 7 bases short, with 11 bases between. As DNA, the CDR3 is TGTGCCAGCAGCGTTCGAGGGCTTGAAGCTTTCTTT. The encoded protein is CASSVRGLEAFF.

This clonotype was detected ten times or more. The chain recombines TRBV7-2 with TRBJ2-5; TRBD2 aligns across 16 bases. CDR1 and CDR2 from the germline V gene are SGHTA and FQGNSA. The CDR3 length is 18 residues. The junction had 12 bases not matched to a gene; V was cut back by 7 bases and J by 4 bases. In DNA, the CDR3 is TGTGCCAGCATCGTCCCGGGACTAGCGGGGGGGCCCTTAGAGACCCAGTACTTC. Amino acids: CASIVPGLAGGPLETQYF.

In the case of this clonotype: A much larger clone lies one base from this, so it may be a read error. This chain links TRBV5-1 with TRBJ2-5; D not resolved. CDR1 SGHRS and CDR2 YFSETQ come from the germline V gene. The V gene lost 0 bases and the J gene lost 10 bases, with 13 bases spanning the gap. The CDR3 totals 13 residues. This chain's CDR3 is CASSLGATRRQYF. The CDR3 bases are TGCGCCAGCAGCTTGGGAGCCACGAGACGCCAGTACTTC.

This clonotype was counted ten times or more. The V and J genes are TRBV4-2 and TRBJ1-5; D not resolved. Trimming cost V 2 bases and J 12 bases, with 5 bases left between them. Per germline, CDR1 LGHNA and CDR2 YNFKEQ. The CDR3 is 10 amino acids. The CDR3, as DNA: TGTGCCAGCAGCCAACCGGGCCAGCATTTT. Encoded protein: CASSQPGQHF.

This clonotype has at least ten counts. The V and J genes are TRBV4-1 and TRBJ1-2; 9 nucleotides match TRBD1. With 0 bases clipped from V and 8 bases from J, the junction kept 16 bases outside the gene matches. There are 18 residues in the CDR3. CDR1 MGHRA and CDR2 YSYEKL come from the germline V gene. The CDR3 coding sequence is TGCGCCAGCAGCCAAGATCCAATAACCGGGACAGGGTGGGAAGGCTACACCTTC. Translating it yields CASSQDPITGTGWEGYTF.

This clonotype was detected many times. This rearrangement joins TRBV28 to TRBJ1-5; 9 bases are shared with TRBD1. Germline V gene data show CDR1 as MDHEN and CDR2 as SYDVKM. The CDR3 sequence is 16 residues long. The ends lost 6 bases at V and 2 bases at J; junction bases unmatched: 8. CDR3 DNA: TGTGCCAGCAGCCCTACCGGGACAGGGCGCAATCAGCCCCAGCATTTT. It translates to CASSPTGTGRNQPQHF.

The table lists this clonotype with many counts. The rearrangement joins TRBV19 to TRBJ2-2; D is unclear. Looked up from germline, CDR1 is LNHDA and CDR2 is SQIVND (reference sequence). There are 12 residues in the CDR3. The V and J ends lost 5 bases and 6 bases respectively, with 7 bases between them. This chain's CDR3 is CASSLPSGELFF. The CDR3 DNA reads TGTGCCAGTAGTCTCCCTTCCGGGGAGCTGTTTTTT.

Turning to this clonotype: The junction does not match germline at one end; this may be a read error. This chain joins TRBV29-1 and TRBJ2-1; 10 bases line up with TRBD2. The CDR3 has 18 amino acids. Germline V lookup: CDR1 SQVTM, CDR2 ANQGSEA. CDR3 loop: CSVEGEAGGPEGYNEQFF. Here the CDR3 DNA reads TGCAGCGTCGAAGGAGAAGCGGGAGGGCCAGAAGGGTACAATGAGCAGTTCTTC.

The table lists this clonotype with many counts. The chain joins TRBV4-1 to TRBJ2-5, with D perhaps TRBD1 (5 bases). The CDR3 is 13 amino acids. With 1 base removed from V and 4 bases from J, the gap between germline ends came to 7 bases. Germline V gene lookup returns CDR1 MGHRA and CDR2 YSYEKL. The CDR3 reads CASSQATVETQYF. CDR3 in DNA: TGCGCCAGCAGCCAAGCGACAGTAGAGACCCAGTACTTC.

This clonotype was recorded many times. The genes are TRBV10-3 and TRBJ2-3; 12 nucleotides agree with TRBD1. Germline trimming cut 6 bases from V and 5 bases from J; bases unmatched to any gene: 3. Germline V gives CDR1 ENHRY, CDR2 SYGVKD. This CDR3 spans 14 amino acids. The CDR3 nucleotides read TGTGCCATCAGGTGGGACAGGGGGCGAGATACGCAGTATTTT. This encodes CAIRWDRGRDTQYF.

This clonotype showed up just a few times. This chain uses TRBV14 with TRBJ1-4, with D possibly TRBD1 on 5 matching bases. The germline V and J ends were trimmed by 4 bases and 8 bases, with 14 bases remaining between them. CDR1 SGHDN and CDR2 FVKESK come from the germline V gene. The length of the CDR3 is 14 residues. The CDR3 reads CASSPLDNNEKLFF. In nucleotides, the CDR3 is TGTGCCAGCAGCCCGTTGGACAACAACGAAAAACTGTTTTTT.

The J gene is TRBJ1-2, the V gene TRBV29-1, with 7 bases aligning to TRBD1. The CDR3 is made up of 16 amino acids. Germline V gene lookup returns CDR1 SQVTM and CDR2 ANQGSEA. Trimming took 5 bases from V and 5 from J; bases not matched to a gene: 17. The CDR3 bases are TGCAGCGTTCAACCCTGGGGACAGCCCACTGATTATGGCTACACCTTC. Translating gives CSVQPWGQPTDYGYTF.

In DNA form, the CDR3 reads TGTGCCTGGAGTTACGGGGGGCGGGTCACTGAAGCTTTCTTT. It encodes CAWSYGGRVTEAFF. The genes are TRBV30 and TRBJ1-1, with D maybe TRBD1 (6 bases). CDR1 and CDR2 (germline): GTSNPN, SVGIG (reference sequence). Trimming left V 2 bases short and J 4 bases short, with 14 bases between. The CDR3 length is 14 residues.

This clonotype appeared many times. The genes are TRBV7-8 and TRBJ1-1; tentative D call: TRBD1 (6 bases). CDR1 and CDR2 (germline): SGHVS, FQNEAQ. Trimming removed 4 bases from V and 5 bases from J, with 17 bases in between. The CDR3 totals 15 residues. The CDR3 loop reads CASSSGRGGQTEAFF. Here the CDR3 DNA reads TGTGCCAGCAGCTCAGGGAGGGGGGGCCAAACTGAAGCTTTCTTT.

As for this clonotype: A much larger clone differs by one base, so this may be a read error. This chain joins TRBV7-9 and TRBJ1-2; D remains unclear. The germline gives CDR1 SEHNR, CDR2 FQNEAQ (reference sequence). The CDR3 has 11 residues. CDR3 DNA sequence: TGTCCCAGCAGCTTAGCAGCCAGCTACACCTTC. Its translation: CPSSLAASYTF.

A note on this clonotype: Possible read error: a much larger clone is one base away. J is TRBJ1-2 and V is TRBV28, with 7 bases that match TRBD1. CDR1 is MDHEN and CDR2 is SYDVKM in the germline V gene. V lost 6 bases and J lost 14; bases outside the gene matches: 12. The CDR3 is made up of 12 amino acids. CDR3 DNA: TGTGCCAGCAGCCCGCCCGGACAGGCGGCAACCTTC. Residues: CASSPPGQAATF.

At least ten counts were recorded for this clonotype. V is TRBV12-3 or TRBV12-4 and J is TRBJ2-1, with a weak D call TRBD1 (5 bases). The CDR3 has 16 residues. The V end lost 2 bases, the J end lost 0 bases, and 11 bases lay between the germline ends. CDR3 in DNA: TGTGCCAGCAGTTTACTACCCCAGGGCTCCTACAATGAGCAGTTCTTC. Translated: CASSLLPQGSYNEQFF.

This clonotype has just a few counts. The gene calls are TRBV15 and TRBJ2-2, with 7 bases matching TRBD1. The CDR3 contains 14 residues. From germline, CDR1 is LNHNV and CDR2 YYDKDF (reference sequence). The V segment lost 5 bases and the J segment 4 bases; nucleotides outside the gene matches: 4. The CDR3 coding sequence is TGTGCCACCAGCCTCGCAGGGGGCACCGGGGAGCTGTTTTTT. Protein product: CATSLAGGTGELFF.

This clonotype was seen ten or more times. The J gene is TRBJ1-5, the V gene TRBV7-2; a possible D gene is TRBD1 (6 bases). The length of the CDR3 is 15 residues. Germline lookup yields CDR1 SGHTA and CDR2 FQGNSA. Deletions cut 2 bases from V and 4 bases from J, with 12 bases between. The CDR3 region has the DNA TGTGCCAGCAGCTTAAAAGGGGGTGGAAATCAGCCCCAGCATTTT. Protein: CASSLKGGGNQPQHF. The complete variable domain, with remaining parts taken from reference TRBV7-2 and TRBJ1-5, reads GAGVSQSPSNKVTEKGKDVELRCDPISGHTALYWYRQSLGQGLEFLIYFQGNSAPDKSGLPSDRFSAERTGGSVSTLTIQRTQQEDSAVYLCASSLKGGGNQPQHFGDGTRLSIL.

This clonotype was observed at least ten times. The gene calls are TRBV7-9 and TRBJ2-7, with D uncertain. Germline CDR1 is SEHNR and CDR2 is FQNEAQ (reference sequence). Trimming pared 3 bases from V and 5 bases from J, leaving 5 bases between. The CDR3 is 11 amino acids. CDR3 in DNA: TGTGCCAGCAGCTTTCAAGACGAGCAGTACTTC. The encoded protein is CASSFQDEQYF.

This clonotype was observed at least ten times. The chain recombines TRBV25-1 with TRBJ1-2, with 8 bases aligning to TRBD1. The CDR3 contains 12 residues. Losses at the gene ends were 5 bases for V and 13 bases for J; bases not matched to a gene: 9. CDR1 and CDR2 (germline): MGHDK, SYGVNS. The CDR3 region is CASSKGGGQVTF. The CDR3 nucleotides read TGTGCCAGCAGTAAAGGTGGGGGACAGGTCACCTTC.

This clonotype was seen more than once but under ten times. The chain uses TRBV15 and TRBJ2-2; D is possibly TRBD2 (5 bases). CDR1 LNHNV and CDR2 YYDKDF come from the germline V gene (reference sequence). V was pared by 6 bases and J by 0 bases, with 8 bases between. The CDR3 loop spans 14 amino acids. CDR3 DNA sequence: TGTGCCACCAGAGCGGACCCGAACACCGGGGAGCTGTTTTTT. It encodes CATRADPNTGELFF.

V usage is TRBV9 and J usage is TRBJ1-1, with D unresolved. Trimming stripped 0 bases from V and 1 base from J, with 4 bases between. CDR3 length: 13 amino acids. The germline V gene has CDR1 SGDLS and CDR2 YYNGEE. The DNA for the CDR3 is TGTGCCAGCAGCGTAGCCCGGAACACTGAAGCTTTCTTT. This gives the protein CASSVARNTEAFF.

This clonotype turned up a few times. The chain is built from TRBV28 and TRBJ2-3; 11 bases align to TRBD1. CDR1 and CDR2 from the germline V gene are MDHEN and SYDVKM. V was pared by 7 bases and J by 5 bases, with 8 bases of the junction left unmatched. CDR3 length equals 15 residues. CDR3 loop: CASTRGQGEIDTQYF. CDR3 DNA sequence: TGTGCCAGCACTCGGGGACAGGGGGAAATAGATACGCAGTATTTT.

J is TRBJ2-5 and V is TRBV29-1; maybe TRBD1 (6 bases). The germline V gene has CDR1 SQVTM and CDR2 ANQGSEA. V was trimmed by 6 bases and J by 2 bases, leaving 13 bases between them. The CDR3 is 13 residues long. CDR3 in amino acids: CSVGQPFQETQYF. The CDR3, as DNA: TGCAGCGTCGGACAGCCTTTTCAAGAGACCCAGTACTTC.

This clonotype occurred a few times. This chain joins TRBV12-3 or TRBV12-4 and TRBJ2-5; TRBD1 is a possible D gene (6 bases). V dropped 3 bases and J dropped 3 bases, with 14 bases sitting between them. CDR3 size: 15 residues. The CDR3 loop is CASSFRRHREETQYF. For the CDR3, the DNA is TGTGCCAGCAGTTTTAGGCGCCACAGGGAAGAGACCCAGTACTTC.

This clonotype was counted only a few times. The chain has TRBV29-1 and TRBJ2-1; 15 nucleotides match TRBD2. Germline assignment: CDR1 SQVTM and CDR2 ANQGSEA. CDR3 length: 15 amino acids. V shed 2 bases, J shed 7 bases, and the junction held 3 bases outside the gene matches. The CDR3 coding sequence is TGCAGCGTTGAAAGGGGACTAGCGGGAGGTAATGAGCAGTTCTTC. It specifies CSVERGLAGGNEQFF.

CDR3 sequence: CASSAFQSGEQYF. The CDR3 DNA reads TGTGCCAGCAGTGCGTTTCAGTCCGGTGAGCAGTACTTC. The genes are TRBV6-1 and TRBJ2-7, with D hard to call. The CDR3 is 13 amino acids. V was clipped by 4 bases and J by 7 bases, with 14 bases between them. CDR1 and CDR2 from the germline V gene are MNHNS and SASEGT.